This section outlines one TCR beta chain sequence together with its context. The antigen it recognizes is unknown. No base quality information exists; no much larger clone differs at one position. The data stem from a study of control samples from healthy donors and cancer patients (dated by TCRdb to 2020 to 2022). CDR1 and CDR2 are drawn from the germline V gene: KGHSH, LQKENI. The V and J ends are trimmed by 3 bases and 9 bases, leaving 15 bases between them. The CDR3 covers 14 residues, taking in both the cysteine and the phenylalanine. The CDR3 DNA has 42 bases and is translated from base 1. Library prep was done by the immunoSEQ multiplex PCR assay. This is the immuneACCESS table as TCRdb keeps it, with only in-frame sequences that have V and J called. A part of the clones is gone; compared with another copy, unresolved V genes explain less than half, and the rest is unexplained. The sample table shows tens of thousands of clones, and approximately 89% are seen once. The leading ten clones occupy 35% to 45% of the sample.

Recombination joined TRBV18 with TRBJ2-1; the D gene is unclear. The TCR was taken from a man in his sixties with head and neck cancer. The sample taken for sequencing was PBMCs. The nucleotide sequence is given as TGTGCCAGCTCACCCACGGACCCCGGCGGTGAGCAGTTCTTC. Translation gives CASSPTDPGGEQFF.